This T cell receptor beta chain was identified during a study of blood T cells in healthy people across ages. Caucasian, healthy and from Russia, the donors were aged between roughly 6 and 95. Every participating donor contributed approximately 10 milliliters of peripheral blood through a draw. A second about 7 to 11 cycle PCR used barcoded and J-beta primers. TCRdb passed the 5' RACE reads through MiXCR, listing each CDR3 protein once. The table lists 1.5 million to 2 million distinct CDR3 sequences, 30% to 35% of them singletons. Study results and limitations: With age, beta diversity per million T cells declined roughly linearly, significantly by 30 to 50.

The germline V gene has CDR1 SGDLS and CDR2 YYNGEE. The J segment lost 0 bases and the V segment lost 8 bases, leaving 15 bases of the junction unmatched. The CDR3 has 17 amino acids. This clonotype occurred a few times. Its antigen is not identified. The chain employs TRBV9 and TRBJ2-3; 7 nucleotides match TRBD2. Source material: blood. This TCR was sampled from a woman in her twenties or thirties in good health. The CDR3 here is CASGGGRVPSSTDTQYF. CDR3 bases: TGTGCCAGTGGGGGGGGACGAGTTCCTTCTAGCACAGATACGCAGTATTTT.